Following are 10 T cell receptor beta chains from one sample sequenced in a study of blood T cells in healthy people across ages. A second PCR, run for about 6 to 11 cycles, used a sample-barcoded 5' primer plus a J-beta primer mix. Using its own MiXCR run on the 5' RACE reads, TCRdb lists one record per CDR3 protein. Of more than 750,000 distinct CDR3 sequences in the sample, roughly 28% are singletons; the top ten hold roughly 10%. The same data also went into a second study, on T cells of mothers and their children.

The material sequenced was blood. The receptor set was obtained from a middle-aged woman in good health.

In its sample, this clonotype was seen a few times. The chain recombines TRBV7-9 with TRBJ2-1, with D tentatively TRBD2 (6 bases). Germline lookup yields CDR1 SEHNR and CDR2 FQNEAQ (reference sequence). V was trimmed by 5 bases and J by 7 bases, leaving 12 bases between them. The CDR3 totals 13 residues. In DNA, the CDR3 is TGTGCCAGCAGCCGAGGCGGGGTGAATGAGCAGTTCTTC. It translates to CASSRGGVNEQFF.

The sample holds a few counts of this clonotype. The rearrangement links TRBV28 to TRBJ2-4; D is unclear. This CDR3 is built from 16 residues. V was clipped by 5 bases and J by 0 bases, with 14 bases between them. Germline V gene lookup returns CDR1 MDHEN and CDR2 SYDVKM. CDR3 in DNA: TGTGCCAGCAGTAAAATCAACCTCTTAGCCAAAAACATTCAGTACTTC. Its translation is CASSKINLLAKNIQYF.

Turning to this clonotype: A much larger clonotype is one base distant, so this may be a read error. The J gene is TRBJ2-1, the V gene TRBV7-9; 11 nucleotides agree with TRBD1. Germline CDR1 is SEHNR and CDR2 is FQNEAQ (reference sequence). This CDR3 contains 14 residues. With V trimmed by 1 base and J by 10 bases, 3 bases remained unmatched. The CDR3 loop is CASSLGTGGLEQFF. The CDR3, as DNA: TGTGCCAGCAGCTTAGGGACAGGGGGCCTGGAGCAGTTCTTC. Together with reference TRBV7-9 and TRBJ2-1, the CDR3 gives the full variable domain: DTGVSQNPRHKITKRGQNVTFRCDPISEHNRLYWYRQTLGQGPEFLTYFQNEAQLEKSRLLSDRFSAERPKGSFSTLEIQRTEQGDSAMYLCASSLGTGGLEQFFGPGTRLTVL.

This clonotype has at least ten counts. The CDR3 loop is CASFTGPGLYEQYF. The CDR3 DNA reads TGCGCCAGCTTTACGGGGCCGGGGCTCTACGAGCAGTACTTC. V is TRBV5-1 and J is TRBJ2-7; either TRBD1 or TRBD2 may supply D (5 bases each). The V end lost 7 bases, the J end lost 3 bases, and 17 bases lay between the germline ends. Germline V gives CDR1 SGHRS, CDR2 YFSETQ. CDR3 size: 14 residues.

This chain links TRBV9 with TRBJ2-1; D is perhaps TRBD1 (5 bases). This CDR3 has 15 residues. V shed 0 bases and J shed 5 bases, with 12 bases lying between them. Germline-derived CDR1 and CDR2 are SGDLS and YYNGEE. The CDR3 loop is CASSVGSQDHNEQFF. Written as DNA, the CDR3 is TGTGCCAGCAGCGTAGGGTCACAGGATCACAATGAGCAGTTCTTC.

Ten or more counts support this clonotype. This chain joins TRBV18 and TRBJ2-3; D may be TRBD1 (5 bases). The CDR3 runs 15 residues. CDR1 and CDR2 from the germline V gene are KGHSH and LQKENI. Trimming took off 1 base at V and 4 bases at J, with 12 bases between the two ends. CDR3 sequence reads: CASSPRQGVADTQYF. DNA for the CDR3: TGTGCCAGCTCACCACGACAAGGGGTCGCAGATACGCAGTATTTT.

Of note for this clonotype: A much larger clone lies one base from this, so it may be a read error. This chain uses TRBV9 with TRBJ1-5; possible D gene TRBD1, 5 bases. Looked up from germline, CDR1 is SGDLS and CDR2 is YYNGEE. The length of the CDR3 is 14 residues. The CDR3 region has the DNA TGTGCCAGCAGCCCGTCGGGGGGGAGGCAGCCCCGGCATTTT. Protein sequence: CASSPSGGRQPRHF. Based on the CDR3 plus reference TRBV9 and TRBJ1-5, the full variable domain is DSGVTQTPKHLITATGQRVTLRCSPRSGDLSVYWYQQSLDQGLQFLIQYYNGEERAKGNILERFSAQQFPDLHSELNLSSLELGDSALYFCASSPSGGRQPRHFGDGTRLSIL.

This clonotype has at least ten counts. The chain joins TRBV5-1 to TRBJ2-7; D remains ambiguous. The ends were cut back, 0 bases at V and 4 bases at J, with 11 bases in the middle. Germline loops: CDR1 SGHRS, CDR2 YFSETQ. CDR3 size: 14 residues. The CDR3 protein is CASSLGSGRYEQYF. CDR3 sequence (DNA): TGCGCCAGCAGCTTGGGTTCAGGACGGTACGAGCAGTACTTC.

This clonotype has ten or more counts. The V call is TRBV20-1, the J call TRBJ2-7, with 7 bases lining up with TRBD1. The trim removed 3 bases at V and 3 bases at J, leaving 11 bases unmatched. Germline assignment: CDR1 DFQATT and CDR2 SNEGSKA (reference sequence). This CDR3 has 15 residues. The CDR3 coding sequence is TGCAGTGCTAGGAGTTGGGGACAGTTCCTCTACGAGCAGTACTTC. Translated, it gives CSARSWGQFLYEQYF.

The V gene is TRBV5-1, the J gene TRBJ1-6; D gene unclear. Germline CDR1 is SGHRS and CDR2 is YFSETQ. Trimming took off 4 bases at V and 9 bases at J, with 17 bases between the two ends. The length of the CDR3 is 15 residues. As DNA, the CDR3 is TGCGCCAGCAGCCCGGACGGCCTGGACGGTTCACCCCTCCACTTT. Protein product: CASSPDGLDGSPLHF.